This T cell receptor beta chain was sequenced in a study of beta chain features in type 1 diabetes. On the study more broadly: Summed over all samples, the examined sorted cells came to 90 million to 120 million. The study, taken as a whole, reports: PCR might show a preference for shorter templates, equally across patients and controls.

CDR3 size: 11 residues. Germline-derived CDR1 and CDR2 are MNHEY and SMNVEV (reference sequence). V gave up 3 bases and J gave up 3 bases, with 3 bases separating them. As concerns this clone: Its matching antigen is unknown.

Expressed TCRB transcripts got sequenced, as all isolated RNA was reverse transcribed. Some clones are missing from TCRdb's copy, which holds only in-frame ones; the method was immunoSEQ multiplex PCR. The sample holds around 430,000 clones, roughly 31% seen once. The chain has TRBV27 and TRBJ2-7; D unresolved. The sample taken for sequencing was naive CD4+ T cells from blood. The TCR originated in a man between 18 and 35 years old in good health. CDR3 sequence reads: CASSFNYEQYF. CDR3 in DNA: TGTGCCAGCAGTTTCAACTACGAGCAGTACTTC.